The clone carrying this TCR beta chain occurred many times. Its target is unknown. This sample stems from a study of T-cell reconstitution after alpha-beta-depleted transplantation in children. The study's findings and limits: There were reportedly several hundred expanded graft clones from which alpha-beta T cells came about two months after transplant.

This CDR3 spans 12 amino acids. With 1 base removed from V and 9 bases from J, the gap between germline ends came to 7 bases. Unique molecular identifiers were built into the TCRbeta library. MiXCR was run by TCRdb on the PCR reads, yielding one entry per CDR3 protein. The table records 40,000 to 55,000 distinct CDR3 sequences, 5.5% to 7.5% of them present only once. The receptor was derived from a female patient aged 2-10 years who had a stem cell transplant for aplastic anemia, so the T cells may come from the graft donor. The V call is TRBV12-3 or TRBV12-4, the J call TRBJ2-1, with D perhaps matching TRBD1 (5 bases). Sequences were derived from PBMCs, mostly from graft donor cells, sampled 60 days after TCRalphabeta/CD19-depleted stem cell transplant. CDR3 DNA: TGTGCCAGCAGTTTAGAGGGGATTGAGCAGTTCTTC. Amino acid sequence: CASSLEGIEQFF.